One T cell receptor (beta chain) is described in this entry. Its antigen is not known. The germline V gene has CDR1 MDHEN and CDR2 SYDVKM. The length of the CDR3 is 16 residues. V lost 2 bases, J lost 0 bases, and 11 bases lay in between. Only in-frame clones appear in the TCRdb table, and some are missing; sequencing was by immunoSEQ multiplex PCR. The sample carries roughly 160,000 clones, roughly nine tenths recorded once. The source of the sample is a study of T cell responses to AZD1222 COVID-19 vaccine. Study results and caveats: The study reported that nearly half of spike-specific TCRs target unmutated variant regions. At 160-218 and 743-854, vaccine-associated CD4 TCRs were dominant, and they spanned spike.

The receptor was isolated from an adult in good health. The sample was peripheral blood, taken on day 0 of AZD1222 vaccination. The chain recombines TRBV28 with TRBJ1-3; weak D call: TRBD1 (5 bases). In DNA form, the CDR3 reads TGTGCCAGCAGTTTACTGACAGATTTCTCTGGAAACACCATATATTTT. It is translated as CASSLLTDFSGNTIYF.